Below are 10 T cell receptor beta chains sequenced from a single sample in a study of T-cell memory formation after mild COVID-19. Each CDR3 protein is one row after TCRdb ran MiXCR on the 5' RACE reads. The sample contains around 530,000 distinct CDR3 sequences, about 20% of which appear only once. The sequencing sample was made of PBMCs or a T cell subset sorted from them (not recorded which). All receptors come from an adult woman who had mild COVID-19 (a few samples of this study predate the infection). Cell type and time point are not known.

The table lists this clonotype with a few counts. The gene calls are TRBV7-6 and TRBJ2-5, with 9 bases that match TRBD2. Trimming took 8 bases from V and 5 from J; bases not matched to a gene: 6. There are 13 residues in the CDR3. CDR1 is SGHVS, CDR2 FNYEAQ, per germline. CDR3 loop: CASARGGLETQYF. The CDR3 coding sequence is TGTGCCAGCGCGCGGGGGGGCCTCGAGACCCAGTACTTC. Using reference TRBV7-6 and TRBJ2-5 for the parts outside the CDR3, the full variable domain is GAGVSQSPRYKVTKRGQDVALRCDPISGHVSLYWYRQALGQGPEFLTYFNYEAQQDKSGLPNDRFSAERPEGSISTLTIQRTEQRDSAMYRCASARGGLETQYFGPGTRLLVL.

This clonotype appeared a few times. The chain joins TRBV7-9 to TRBJ2-4; 7 nucleotides line up with TRBD1. Germline V gene lookup returns CDR1 SEHNR and CDR2 FQNEAQ (reference sequence). The length of the CDR3 is 15 residues. Losses at the gene ends were 5 bases for V and 4 bases for J; bases not matched to a gene: 8. This CDR3 is CASSPAGTAKNIQYF. CDR3 in DNA: TGTGCCAGCAGCCCGGCCGGGACAGCGAAAAACATTCAGTACTTC.

The table lists this clonotype with a few counts. V is TRBV5-1 and J is TRBJ2-3, with D maybe TRBD1 (5 bases). CDR1 and CDR2 from the germline V gene are SGHRS and YFSETQ. This CDR3 comprises 14 residues. V was pared by 9 bases and J by 2 bases, with 16 bases between. The CDR3 DNA reads TGCGCCACAGATCTGACAGAGATCACAGATACGCAGTATTTT. Protein product: CATDLTEITDTQYF. Full variable domain (rest looked up from reference TRBV5-1 and TRBJ2-3): KAGVTQTPRYLIKTRGQQVTLSCSPISGHRSVSWYQQTPGQGLQFLFEYFSETQRNKGNFPGRFSGRQFSNSRSEMNVSTLELGDSALYLCATDLTEITDTQYFGPGTRLTVL.

The rearrangement joins TRBV24-1 to TRBJ2-7; possible D gene TRBD2, 6 bases. Deletions cut 2 bases from V and 6 bases from J, with 19 bases between. Per the germline V gene, CDR1 is KGHDR and CDR2 is SFDVKD. The CDR3 runs 16 residues. CDR3 DNA: TGTGCCACCAGTGATTCGACGGGACTCGCAATCGGCGAGCAGTACTTC. Protein: CATSDSTGLAIGEQYF.

This clonotype was counted between two and nine times. A junction end diverges from the germline sequence, so it may reflect a read error. The CDR3 nucleotides read TGTGCCAGCAGCTTAACGGGGCGGGGGGCCCCCGTATTT. This sequence encodes CASSLTGRGAPVF. The V gene is TRBV7-3, the J gene TRBJ2-3, with 8 bases identical to TRBD2. There are 13 residues in the CDR3. Per the germline V gene, CDR1 is SGHTA and CDR2 is FQGTGA.

This clonotype has just a few counts. The V call is TRBV2, the J call TRBJ1-1; 7 bases map to TRBD1. The V gene's germline CDR1 is SNHLY and CDR2 FYNNEI. Trimming cost V 7 bases and J 0 bases; bases outside gene matches: 14. The CDR3 runs to 17 residues. The CDR3 protein is CASKKVAGGVMNTEAFF. The CDR3, as DNA: TGTGCCAGCAAGAAAGTGGCAGGGGGGGTAATGAACACTGAAGCTTTCTTT.

This clonotype came up a few times. The rearrangement uses TRBV4-1 and TRBJ2-2; no reliable D call. The CDR3 extends over 13 amino acids. Trimming removed 4 bases from V and 8 bases from J, with 11 bases in between. Germline V gives CDR1 MGHRA, CDR2 YSYEKL. This CDR3 reads CASSRLPLGELFF. CDR3 nucleotides: TGCGCCAGCAGCCGCCTACCTTTAGGGGAGCTGTTTTTT.

This clonotype was counted between two and nine times. This chain connects TRBV5-1 to TRBJ2-7; 13 nucleotides agree with TRBD2. V was clipped by 0 bases and J by 0 bases; unmatched bases: 0. Germline CDR1 is SGHRS and CDR2 is YFSETQ. The CDR3 runs 16 residues. The CDR3 nucleotides are TGCGCCAGCAGCTTGGGGACTAGCGGGGGCTCCTACGAGCAGTACTTC. Its translation: CASSLGTSGGSYEQYF.

V gene TRBV14 combines with J gene TRBJ2-1; D may be TRBD1 or TRBD2 (5 bases each). This CDR3 is built from 13 residues. The germline V gene encodes CDR1 SGHDN and CDR2 FVKESK. V lost 0 bases, J lost 11 bases, and 11 bases lay in between. The CDR3 reads CASSQEGGTQQFF. DNA for the CDR3: TGTGCCAGCAGCCAAGAAGGTGGGACCCAGCAGTTCTTC.

This clonotype appeared a few times. The chain recombines TRBV5-1 with TRBJ2-2; TRBD1 matches at 7 bases. The CDR3 extends over 16 amino acids. Trimming took 1 base from V and 5 from J; bases not matched to a gene: 8. In germline, CDR1 is SGHRS, CDR2 YFSETQ. In DNA, the CDR3 is TGCGCCAGCAGCTTGCCCGAGGGGGCTTGGACCGGGGAGCTGTTTTTT. The encoded protein is CASSLPEGAWTGELFF. Full variable domain (outside the CDR3, taken from reference TRBV5-1 and TRBJ2-2): KAGVTQTPRYLIKTRGQQVTLSCSPISGHRSVSWYQQTPGQGLQFLFEYFSETQRNKGNFPGRFSGRQFSNSRSEMNVSTLELGDSALYLCASSLPEGAWTGELFFGEGSRLTVL.